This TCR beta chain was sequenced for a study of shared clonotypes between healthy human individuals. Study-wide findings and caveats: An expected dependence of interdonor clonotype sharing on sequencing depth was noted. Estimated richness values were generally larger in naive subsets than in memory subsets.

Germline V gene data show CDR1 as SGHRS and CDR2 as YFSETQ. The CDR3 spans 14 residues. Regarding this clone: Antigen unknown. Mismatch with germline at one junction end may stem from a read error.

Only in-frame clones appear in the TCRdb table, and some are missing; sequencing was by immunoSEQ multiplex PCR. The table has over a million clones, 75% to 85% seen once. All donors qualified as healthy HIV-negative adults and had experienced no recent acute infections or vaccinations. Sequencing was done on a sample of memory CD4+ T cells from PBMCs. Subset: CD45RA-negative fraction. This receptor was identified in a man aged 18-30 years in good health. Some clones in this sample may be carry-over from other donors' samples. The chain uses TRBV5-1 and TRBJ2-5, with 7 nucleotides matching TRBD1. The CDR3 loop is CASRLGQLKETQYF. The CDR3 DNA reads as TGCGCCAGCAGGTTGGGACAGCTGAAAGAGACCCAGTACTTC.